This T cell receptor (beta chain) was profiled in a study of T cells in Graves' hyperthyroidism and ophthalmopathy. Uncontrolled infection, other autoimmune disease, pregnancy and lactation each barred patients from inclusion. TCR beta CDR3 regions were amplified from RNA. The study used the HTBI primer set for a first-round RT-PCR of the TCR CDR3. TCRdb independently ran MiXCR on the multiplex PCR reads; one entry per CDR3 protein. The sample shows fewer than 450,000 distinct CDR3 sequences, approximately 17% of them seen only once. Germline-derived CDR1 and CDR2 are PRHDT and FYEKMQ (reference sequence). This CDR3 is built from 14 residues. Deletions cut 1 base from V and 2 bases from J, with 8 bases between. At least ten counts were recorded for this clonotype.

Specimen: blood. The sequence was collected from a man between 18 and 35 years old with Graves' ophthalmopathy. V is TRBV13 and J is TRBJ2-5; D not resolved. The CDR3 reads CASSLEGGQETQYF. The CDR3 DNA sequence: TGTGCCAGCAGCTTAGAAGGTGGGCAAGAGACCCAGTACTTC.